A single sample is the source of the 3 T cell receptor beta chains below, sequenced in a study of T cell responses to AZD1222 COVID-19 vaccine. The data were produced by immunoSEQ multiplex PCR, yet TCRdb's version contains in-frame clones alone and is incomplete. The sample carries 120,000 or so clones, 70% to 85% recorded once. Sequenced here: peripheral blood, sampled on day 0 of AZD1222 vaccination. The receptors here all came from an adult in good health.

V gene TRBV7-2 combines with J gene TRBJ1-6; 7 bases fit TRBD1. J lost 7 bases, V lost 5 bases, and 8 bases had no gene match. Germline values: CDR1 SGHTA, CDR2 FQGNSA. The CDR3 is 15 amino acids. The CDR3 nucleotides read TGTGCCAGCAGCCCACCGGGACAGAGGAATTCACCCCTCCACTTT. This sequence encodes CASSPPGQRNSPLHF. Supplemented by reference TRBV7-2 and TRBJ1-6, the full variable domain reads GAGVSQSPSNKVTEKGKDVELRCDPISGHTALYWYRQSLGQGLEFLIYFQGNSAPDKSGLPSDRFSAERTGGSVSTLTIQRTQQEDSAVYLCASSPPGQRNSPLHFGNGTRLTVT.

V gene TRBV6-1 combines with J gene TRBJ2-2; no clear D gene. This CDR3 has 14 amino acids. The V gene's germline CDR1 is MNHNS and CDR2 SASEGT. V was cut by 2 bases and J by 0 bases, with 4 bases left in between. The CDR3 is CASSEQPNTGELFF. The CDR3, as DNA: TGTGCCAGCAGTGAACAGCCGAACACCGGGGAGCTGTTTTTT.

The CDR3 DNA follows: TGTGCCACCAGTGACAGGGGGCGCAGCTATGGCTACACCTTC. It yields the protein CATSDRGRSYGYTF. The chain uses TRBV24-1 and TRBJ1-2; 8 nucleotides align to TRBD1. This CDR3 contains 14 residues. The ends lost 4 bases at V and 4 bases at J; junction bases unmatched: 4. Germline V CDR1 and CDR2: KGHDR, SFDVKD.